One and the same sample provided the 18 T cell receptor beta chains below, sequenced in a study of T cells in Graves' hyperthyroidism and ophthalmopathy. From RNA transcripts, TCR beta CDR3 regions were amplified. Initially, a first-round RT-PCR of the TCR CDR3 employed the HTBI primer set. TCRdb re-called the multiplex PCR reads through MiXCR, storing one row per CDR3 protein. The table lists roughly 550,000 distinct CDR3 sequences, 16% of them singletons. Sequencing was performed on blood. These receptors were obtained from a woman in her twenties or thirties with Graves' ophthalmopathy.

This clonotype has at least ten counts. The chain links TRBV11-3 to TRBJ2-5, with 10 bases aligning to TRBD2. Germline CDR1 and CDR2: SGHNT and YENEEA. The CDR3 is made up of 13 amino acids. J lost 5 bases, V lost 5 bases, and 2 bases had no gene match. The CDR3 loop reads CASSPSGSETQYF. CDR3 DNA: TGTGCCAGCAGCCCTAGCGGGAGTGAGACCCAGTACTTC.

This clonotype has ten or more counts. CDR3 sequence (DNA): TGTGCCAGCAGCCCCCCGGGGCGATATATAAACTATGGCTACACCTTC. This sequence encodes CASSPPGRYINYGYTF. The chain uses TRBV28 and TRBJ1-2, with D perhaps TRBD1 (5 bases). V lost 6 bases and J 2 bases, leaving 19 bases between the germline ends. This CDR3 comprises 16 residues. Germline lookup yields CDR1 MDHEN and CDR2 SYDVKM.

This clonotype was seen more than once but under ten times. This chain's CDR3 is CASSQRGELPRAFF. The DNA for the CDR3 is TGTGCCAGCAGCCAACGGGGGGAATTACCCAGGGCTTTCTTT. The J gene is TRBJ1-1, the V gene TRBV3-1, with D possibly matching TRBD1 (5 bases). This CDR3 is built from 14 residues. The germline CDR1 and CDR2 sequences are LGHDT and YNNKEL (reference sequence). V was cut by 2 bases and J by 11 bases, with 18 bases left in between.

This clonotype was picked up a small number of times. The chain carries TRBV28 and TRBJ2-2; 8 bases agree with TRBD1. V lost 2 bases and J lost 1; bases outside the gene matches: 0. Germline V gene lookup returns CDR1 MDHEN and CDR2 SYDVKM. This CDR3 is 15 amino acids long. CDR3 protein: CASSLTGGNTGELFF. The CDR3 nucleotides read TGTGCCAGCAGTTTAACAGGGGGGAACACCGGGGAGCTGTTTTTT.

Only a few counts were recorded for this clonotype. The chain recombines TRBV19 with TRBJ2-1; D possibly uses TRBD1 or TRBD2 (5 bases each). Trimming took 0 bases from V and 2 from J, leaving 17 bases between them. CDR3 length: 18 amino acids. Germline assignment: CDR1 LNHDA and CDR2 SQIVND (reference sequence). Written as DNA, the CDR3 is TGTGCCAGTAGTATAGATACCTTTACGGGACCTACCTACAATGAGCAGTTCTTC. Protein product: CASSIDTFTGPTYNEQFF.

This clonotype was detected only a few times. The chain has TRBV19 and TRBJ2-1, with 9 bases lining up with TRBD1. This CDR3 region has 14 residues. J gave up 4 bases and V 6 bases, and 4 bases lay outside the gene matches. The germline V gene encodes CDR1 LNHDA and CDR2 SQIVND (reference sequence). DNA of the CDR3: TGTGCCAGTAGGGGGGACAGGGAATACAATGAGCAGTTCTTC. Residues: CASRGDREYNEQFF.

This clonotype was detected a few times. The chain combines TRBV5-8 with TRBJ2-7; D is uncertain. The CDR3 has 14 amino acids. Trimming cost V 7 bases and J 6 bases, with 20 bases left between them. Germline CDR1 reads SGHTS; CDR2 reads YDEGEE. For the CDR3, the DNA is TGTGCCAGCTTAGACCCGGGCGCAAGGATCGAGCAGTACTTC. It encodes CASLDPGARIEQYF.

In this sample, this clonotype turned up many times. The chain recombines TRBV12-3 or TRBV12-4 with TRBJ2-7, with 9 positions matching TRBD1. V was clipped by 1 base and J by 7 bases; unmatched bases: 5. The CDR3 consists of 14 residues. In DNA, the CDR3 is TGTGCCAGCAGTTTAGAACAGGGGGCGCGGGAGCAGTACTTC. It is translated as CASSLEQGAREQYF.

This clonotype was detected ten times or more. V gene TRBV18 combines with J gene TRBJ2-1; D unclear. Germline CDR1 and CDR2: KGHSH and LQKENI. The ends were cut back, 5 bases at V and 0 bases at J, with 14 bases in the middle. This CDR3 has 16 residues. The DNA of the CDR3 is TGTGCCAGCTCATCAACCGGGCCAAGCTCCTACAATGAGCAGTTCTTC. This encodes CASSSTGPSSYNEQFF.

This clonotype was counted a single time. Mismatch with germline at one junction end may stem from a read error. V is TRBV28 and J is TRBJ2-1; 10 nucleotides align to TRBD2. The CDR3 contains 15 residues. Looked up from germline, CDR1 is MDHEN and CDR2 is SYDVKM. In nucleotides, the CDR3 is TGTGCCAGCAGTCTACTAGCGGGAATGGGCAATGGGCAGTTCTTC. Translated, it gives CASSLLAGMGNGQFF.

This clonotype has a handful of counts. This chain's CDR3 is CASSFATPGANVLTF. The CDR3 region has the DNA TGTGCCAGCAGTTTCGCGACGCCTGGGGCCAACGTCCTGACTTTC. The chain is built from TRBV28 and TRBJ2-6, with D unclear. This CDR3 contains 15 residues. CDR1 is MDHEN and CDR2 is SYDVKM in the germline V gene. V dropped 3 bases and J dropped 2 bases, with 8 bases sitting between them.

This clonotype was picked up a small number of times. The chain has TRBV6-1 and TRBJ2-2, with D maybe TRBD1 (6 bases). CDR3 length: 13 amino acids. V was shortened by 11 bases and J by 4 bases, with 14 bases between the two germline ends. CDR1 is MNHNS, CDR2 SASEGT, per germline. The CDR3 reads CAVRQDPTGELFF. CDR3 nucleotide sequence: TGTGCCGTACGACAGGACCCCACCGGGGAGCTGTTTTTT.

This clonotype occurred many times. The chain combines TRBV28 with TRBJ2-7; no clear D. The CDR3 totals 13 residues. Germline V gene data show CDR1 as MDHEN and CDR2 as SYDVKM. Trimming removed 7 bases at V and 4 bases at J, with 14 bases between. The CDR3 is CASTLNWGYEQYF. DNA of the CDR3: TGTGCCAGCACCCTGAATTGGGGTTACGAGCAGTACTTC.

The genes are TRBV5-6 and TRBJ2-3; D is uncertain. Trimming left V 0 bases short and J 4 bases short, with 9 bases between. Per germline, CDR1 SGHDT and CDR2 YYEEEE. This CDR3 is 14 amino acids long. The CDR3 nucleotides read TGTGCCAGCAGCTTGGAGCTGTTTTCAGATACGCAGTATTTT. Encoded protein: CASSLELFSDTQYF.

This clonotype was recorded a few times. The CDR3 is CASSQEPGGGQPQHF. The CDR3 region has the DNA TGCGCCAGCAGCCAAGAGCCGGGAGGAGGCCAGCCCCAGCATTTT. This sequence joins TRBV4-3 and TRBJ1-5; D unclear. V was clipped by 0 bases and J by 7 bases, with 13 bases between them. Germline loops: CDR1 LGHNA, CDR2 YSLEER. The CDR3 extends over 15 amino acids.

The chain joins TRBV9 to TRBJ1-1; D is ambiguous. CDR1 is SGDLS, CDR2 YYNGEE, per germline. The CDR3 has 13 residues. The V end lost 4 bases, the J end lost 1 base, and 8 bases lay between the germline ends. The DNA for the CDR3 is TGTGCCAGCAGCTACCCCGGGAACACTGAAGCTTTCTTT. The encoded protein is CASSYPGNTEAFF.

Many counts were recorded for this clonotype. The V call is TRBV18, the J call TRBJ2-5; D is unresolved. Per the germline V gene, CDR1 is KGHSH and CDR2 is LQKENI. CDR3 length equals 16 residues. V lost 1 base, J lost 5 bases, and 17 bases lay in between. CDR3 bases: TGTGCCAGCTCACCACGGCTGGATCGCCCCGGCGAGACCCAGTACTTC. This translates into CASSPRLDRPGETQYF. The whole variable domain, remainder taken from reference TRBV18 and TRBJ2-5, is NAGVMQNPRHLVRRRGQEARLRCSPMKGHSHVYWYRQLPEEGLKFMVYLQKENIIDESGMPKERFSAEFPKEGPSILRIQQVVRGDSAAYFCASSPRLDRPGETQYFGPGTRLLVL.

This clonotype was picked up a small number of times. The rearrangement uses TRBV6-5 and TRBJ1-5, with unresolved D. The CDR3 loop spans 15 amino acids. With 0 bases removed from V and 2 bases from J, the gap between germline ends came to 8 bases. The germline gives CDR1 MNHEY, CDR2 SVGAGI. CDR3 protein: CASSYSIQGNQPQHF. The CDR3 DNA reads as TGTGCCAGCAGTTACTCGATCCAGGGCAATCAGCCCCAGCATTTT.